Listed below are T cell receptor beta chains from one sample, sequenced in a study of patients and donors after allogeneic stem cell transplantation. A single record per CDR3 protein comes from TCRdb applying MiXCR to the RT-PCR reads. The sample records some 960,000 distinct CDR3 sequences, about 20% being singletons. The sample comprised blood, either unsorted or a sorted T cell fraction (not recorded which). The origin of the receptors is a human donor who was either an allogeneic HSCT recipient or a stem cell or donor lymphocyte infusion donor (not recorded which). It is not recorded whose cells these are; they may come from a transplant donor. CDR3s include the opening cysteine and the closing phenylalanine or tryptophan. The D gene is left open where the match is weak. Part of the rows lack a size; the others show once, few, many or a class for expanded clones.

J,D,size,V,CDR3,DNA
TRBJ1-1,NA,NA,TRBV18,CASSPDRLRAEAFF,TGTGCCAGCTCACCAGACCGACTCCGCGCTGAAGCTTTCTTT
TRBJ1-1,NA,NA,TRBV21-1,CASWRRFLAFF,TGTGCCAGCTGGCGCAGGTTCTTAGCTTTCTTT
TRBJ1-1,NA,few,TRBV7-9,CASSLPGFEAFF,TGTGCCAGCAGCTTACCAGGGTTTGAAGCTTTCTTT
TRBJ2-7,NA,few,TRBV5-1,CASSLAVPSSDDEQYF,TGCGCCAGCAGCTTGGCGGTCCCGTCCTCTGACGACGAGCAGTACTTC
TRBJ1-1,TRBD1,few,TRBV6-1,CASRQGRWTEAFF,TGTGCCAGCAGACAGGGGAGATGGACTGAAGCTTTCTTT
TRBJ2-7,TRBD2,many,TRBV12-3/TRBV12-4,CASSLSFGGDEQYF,TGTGCCAGCAGTTTGAGTTTCGGGGGGGACGAGCAGTACTTC
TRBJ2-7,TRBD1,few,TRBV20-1,CSASLRDSSYEQYF,TGCAGTGCTAGTTTACGGGACAGTTCCTACGAGCAGTACTTC
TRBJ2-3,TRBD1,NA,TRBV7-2,CASNPDRGSDTQYF,TGTGCCAGCAACCCGGACAGGGGGTCAGATACGCAGTATTTT
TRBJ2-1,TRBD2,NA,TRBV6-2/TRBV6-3,CASRRTSPGEQFF,TGTGCCAGCAGAAGGACTAGCCCGGGAGAGCAGTTCTTC
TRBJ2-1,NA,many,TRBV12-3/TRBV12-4,CASSFGREQFF,TGTGCCAGCAGTTTTGGCCGGGAGCAGTTCTTC
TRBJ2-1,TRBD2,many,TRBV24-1,CATSDLLAGVGEQFF,TGTGCCACCAGTGATTTACTAGCGGGAGTGGGTGAGCAGTTCTTC
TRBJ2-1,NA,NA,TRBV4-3,CASSQDPAGPHGDEQFF,TGCGCCAGCAGCCAAGATCCCGCGGGTCCCCATGGGGATGAGCAGTTCTTC
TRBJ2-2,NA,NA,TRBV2,CASSVRPGAGELFF,TGTGCCAGCAGTGTAAGACCGGGTGCCGGGGAGCTGTTTTTT
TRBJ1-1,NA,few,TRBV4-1,CASSQGLSSMAFF,TGCGCCAGCAGCCAAGGGCTTTCGAGTATGGCTTTCTTT
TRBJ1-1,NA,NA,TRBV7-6,CASSLPQQGVDTEAFF,TGTGCCAGCAGCTTACCCCAACAGGGTGTCGACACTGAAGCTTTCTTT
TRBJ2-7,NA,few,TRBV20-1,CSALRGGGIYEQYF,TGCAGTGCTTTACGGGGAGGGGGCATCTACGAGCAGTACTTC
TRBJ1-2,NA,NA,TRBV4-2,CASGNSYGYTF,TGTGCCAGCGGGAACAGCTATGGCTACACCTTC
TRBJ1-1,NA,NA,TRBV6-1,CASISAVGGTEAFF,TGTGCCAGCATTTCGGCCGTAGGAGGGACTGAAGCTTTCTTT
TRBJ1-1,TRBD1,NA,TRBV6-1,CASNRQGENTEAFF,TGTGCCAGCAATCGACAGGGGGAGAACACTGAAGCTTTCTTT
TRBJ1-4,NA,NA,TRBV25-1,CASSADRQTNEKLFF,TGTGCCAGCAGCGCAGACAGGCAAACTAATGAAAAACTGTTTTTT